This is a list of T cell receptor beta chains from one sample in a study of identifying expanded T cells in peripheral blood. Here immunoSEQ multiplex PCR was the method, and the copy in TCRdb shows in-frame clones only, minus some. The table lists roughly 92,000 clones, 88% of them singletons. The sample comprised blood. The source of these receptors is a person aged 18 to 75 in good health. Both conserved end residues are part of each CDR3.

v_call,j_call,cdr3_aa
TRBV7-6,TRBJ1-3,CASSNVAGSSSGNTIYF
TRBV6-4,TRBJ1-5,CASSARGGQPQHF
TRBV19,TRBJ2-2,CASSRLDSTGELFF
TRBV29-1,TRBJ2-3,CSVATVVTDTQYF
TRBV27,TRBJ1-4,CASSLRGEKLFF
TRBV6-6,TRBJ1-5,CASNAGDQPQHF
TRBV7-8,TRBJ2-2,CASSPPRGNTGELFF
TRBV14,TRBJ2-5,CASSQDRGGVTQETQYF
TRBV6-7,TRBJ1-3,CASSYPHASSGNTIYF
TRBV7-6,TRBJ2-1,CASSSRQGSFDEQFF
TRBV11-3,TRBJ2-1,CASSSPTGDSYNEQFF
TRBV29-1,TRBJ2-3,CSVDPSAPEEYF
TRBV5-1,TRBJ2-7,CASSSVVSGGSYEQYF
TRBV13,TRBJ2-5,CASSLGVGSAETQYF
TRBV5-4,TRBJ1-1,CASSPGAGGNTEAFF
TRBV6-5,TRBJ2-7,CASSYEAGSSYEQYF
TRBV5-6,TRBJ2-3,CASSLAPGSRPDTQYF
TRBV10-2,TRBJ2-7,CASSESGAGGREQYF
TRBV29-1,TRBJ2-5,CSGGTEETQYF
TRBV5-1,TRBJ2-3,CASEEGVRVSDTQYF
TRBV4-3,TRBJ2-3,CASSLRGSGDTQYF
TRBV6-1,TRBJ2-7,CASSEEGLSSYEQYF
TRBV9,TRBJ1-5,CASSVGSGHQPQHF
TRBV18,TRBJ2-7,CASSPAQGVREQYF
TRBV6-4,TRBJ1-2,CASSDSEGGYGYTF
TRBV6-5,TRBJ2-7,CASSYDGRYYEQYF
TRBV19,TRBJ2-6,CASSIVRAGANVLTF
TRBV30,TRBJ1-2,CAWRQGQSFGGYTF
TRBV13,TRBJ1-2,CASSDRGGRYGYTF
TRBV6-5,TRBJ2-7,CASSPGREYGEQYF
TRBV7-2,TRBJ2-7,CASSLAQTLDF
TRBV6-1,TRBJ2-7,CASSTTIPAYEQYF
TRBV28,TRBJ2-3,CASTRSGLAGGSGDTQYF
TRBV6-5,TRBJ2-7,CASRRETLYEQYF
TRBV6-5,TRBJ2-6,CASKENSGANVLTF
TRBV19,TRBJ1-5,CASSSRDRGAGNQPQHF
TRBV9,TRBJ2-5,CASSPSQQETQYF
TRBV19,TRBJ2-6,CASSWTGFTLPGANVLTF
TRBV7-2,TRBJ2-1,CASSRDSNSYNEQFF
TRBV6-4,TRBJ2-2,CASSDPTGTGDTGELFF